These T cell receptor beta chains were read from a single sample in a study of cytomegalovirus exposure and HLA in healthy donors. Clones were read by immunoSEQ multiplex PCR, and TCRdb kept only the in-frame ones, dropping some. The sample records around 150,000 clones, around 88% being singletons. The material sequenced was PBMCs. These receptors all come from a woman between 18 and 30 years old in good health and CMV-seropositive. Each CDR3 is given with its conserved first and last residue. Each record gives: CDR3 DNA, CDR3 protein, D gene, J gene, clone size, V gene. A D gene is named only where the DNA matches it firmly. The listing skips clone size in some rows; elsewhere it reads once, few, many or a size class.

CDR3nt: TGTGCCTGGAGTGTACAGGAACGTCGGAACACCATATATTTT
CDR3aa: CAWSVQERRNTIYF
d_gene: -
j_gene: TRBJ1-3
abundance: once
v_gene: TRBV30

CDR3nt: TGTGCCAGCAGCTTCCGGGACAGGGGAGACACCTTC
CDR3aa: CASSFRDRGDTF
d_gene: TRBD1
j_gene: TRBJ1-2
abundance: -
v_gene: TRBV5-4

CDR3nt: TGTGCCAGCAGCCCACCTAGCGGGAGAATCGGCGGGGAGCTGTTTTTT
CDR3aa: CASSPPSGRIGGELFF
d_gene: TRBD2
j_gene: TRBJ2-2
abundance: -
v_gene: TRBV9

CDR3nt: TGTGCCAGCAATCCGGGACAGGGAAACGGCTACACCTTC
CDR3aa: CASNPGQGNGYTF
d_gene: TRBD1
j_gene: TRBJ1-2
abundance: -
v_gene: TRBV28

CDR3nt: TGTGCCAGTAGTATAGACCGGACTAGCGGGAGGACAGAGCAGTTCTTC
CDR3aa: CASSIDRTSGRTEQFF
d_gene: TRBD2
j_gene: TRBJ2-1
abundance: -
v_gene: TRBV19

CDR3nt: TGTGCCAGCAGCGACCCGGGACTAGCAAGGGATGAGCAGTTCTTC
CDR3aa: CASSDPGLARDEQFF
d_gene: TRBD2
j_gene: TRBJ2-1
abundance: -
v_gene: TRBV28

CDR3nt: TGTGCCAGCAGCCAAGATCTAGGGAGGCGCCAAGAGACCCAGTACTTC
CDR3aa: CASSQDLGRRQETQYF
d_gene: -
j_gene: TRBJ2-5
abundance: -
v_gene: TRBV4-2

CDR3nt: TGTGCCAGCAGTATACAGGGGATTGGCACTGAAGCTTTCTTT
CDR3aa: CASSIQGIGTEAFF
d_gene: TRBD1
j_gene: TRBJ1-1
abundance: -
v_gene: TRBV28

CDR3nt: TGTGCCAGCAGTTCTGTCAGGATTGGCACAGATACGCAGTATTTT
CDR3aa: CASSSVRIGTDTQYF
d_gene: -
j_gene: TRBJ2-3
abundance: once
v_gene: TRBV6-5

CDR3nt: TGTGCCAGCAGTTTCGAAACTGGAGGGGATGAAAAACTGTTTTTT
CDR3aa: CASSFETGGDEKLFF
d_gene: -
j_gene: TRBJ1-4
abundance: -
v_gene: TRBV28

CDR3nt: TGCGCCAGCAGCCAAAGCGGGACTCCTCCCCTCCACTTT
CDR3aa: CASSQSGTPPLHF
d_gene: -
j_gene: TRBJ1-6
abundance: few
v_gene: TRBV4-1

CDR3nt: TGTGCCAGCAGCGAAGGGAGCTCCTATAATTCACCCCTCCACTTT
CDR3aa: CASSEGSSYNSPLHF
d_gene: -
j_gene: TRBJ1-6
abundance: -
v_gene: TRBV5-4

CDR3nt: TGTGCCAGCCCTCGGGGGGGAGTGACCTACGAGCAGTACTTC
CDR3aa: CASPRGGVTYEQYF
d_gene: TRBD2
j_gene: TRBJ2-7
abundance: -
v_gene: TRBV27

CDR3nt: TGTGCCAGTAGTTCCCCGAGGAATCAGCCCCAGCATTTT
CDR3aa: CASSSPRNQPQHF
d_gene: -
j_gene: TRBJ1-5
abundance: -
v_gene: TRBV19

CDR3nt: TGTGCCAGTAGGAGCCTCTATGGCTACACCTTC
CDR3aa: CASRSLYGYTF
d_gene: -
j_gene: TRBJ1-2
abundance: -
v_gene: TRBV6-4

CDR3nt: TGCGCCAGCAGAGGGACAGACTATGGCTACACCTTC
CDR3aa: CASRGTDYGYTF
d_gene: TRBD1
j_gene: TRBJ1-2
abundance: once
v_gene: TRBV10-2

CDR3nt: TGTGCCAGTACGTCCACGCAACTTACTGAAGCTTTCTTT
CDR3aa: CASTSTQLTEAFF
d_gene: -
j_gene: TRBJ1-1
abundance: -
v_gene: TRBV10-3

CDR3nt: TGCGCCAGCAGCCACGACTTAGCGTCTGGAAACACCATATATTTT
CDR3aa: CASSHDLASGNTIYF
d_gene: -
j_gene: TRBJ1-3
abundance: -
v_gene: TRBV4-3

CDR3nt: TGTGCCACCAGCAGAGATCTAGACGGTGAAGCTTTCTTT
CDR3aa: CATSRDLDGEAFF
d_gene: -
j_gene: TRBJ1-1
abundance: -
v_gene: TRBV15

CDR3nt: TGTGCCAGCAGTGATAGGGGACAGGGGAGGGCAGGCTACACCTTC
CDR3aa: CASSDRGQGRAGYTF
d_gene: TRBD1
j_gene: TRBJ1-2
abundance: -
v_gene: TRBV2

CDR3nt: TGCGCCAGCAGCACGAGACAGGGGAACACTGAAGCTTTCTTT
CDR3aa: CASSTRQGNTEAFF
d_gene: TRBD1
j_gene: TRBJ1-1
abundance: -
v_gene: TRBV5-1

CDR3nt: TGTGCCAGCAGTTGGACAGGGCCTGGAAACACCATATATTTT
CDR3aa: CASSWTGPGNTIYF
d_gene: TRBD1
j_gene: TRBJ1-3
abundance: once
v_gene: TRBV28

CDR3nt: TGCGCCAGCACCCTAAGCACGGGTGGAAACACCATATATTTT
CDR3aa: CASTLSTGGNTIYF
d_gene: -
j_gene: TRBJ1-3
abundance: -
v_gene: TRBV5-1

CDR3nt: TGTGCCAGCAGCTCCCTTGTGGGAGGGGGAGACTACACCTTC
CDR3aa: CASSSLVGGGDYTF
d_gene: -
j_gene: TRBJ1-2
abundance: -
v_gene: TRBV7-3

CDR3nt: TGCGCCGGGATGGGACAGGGCATCCGTGGCTACACCTTC
CDR3aa: CAGMGQGIRGYTF
d_gene: TRBD1
j_gene: TRBJ1-2
abundance: -
v_gene: TRBV10-2

CDR3nt: TGTGCCTGCGCTAGGACAGATAATGAAAAACTGTTTTTT
CDR3aa: CACARTDNEKLFF
d_gene: -
j_gene: TRBJ1-4
abundance: -
v_gene: TRBV28

CDR3nt: TGTGCCAGCAGCTTACGAGGCAATCAGCCCCAGCATTTT
CDR3aa: CASSLRGNQPQHF
d_gene: -
j_gene: TRBJ1-5
abundance: -
v_gene: TRBV7-2

CDR3nt: TGTGCCAGCAGCTTAGGGACTAGCGGAAGGGATGAGCAGTTCTTC
CDR3aa: CASSLGTSGRDEQFF
d_gene: TRBD2
j_gene: TRBJ2-1
abundance: -
v_gene: TRBV11-2

CDR3nt: TGTGCCAGTAGTACAACAGGGGGGACTGGAAACACCATATATTTT
CDR3aa: CASSTTGGTGNTIYF
d_gene: TRBD1
j_gene: TRBJ1-3
abundance: -
v_gene: TRBV19

CDR3nt: TGTGCCAGCAGCTTAACAGGGGGCGATTCCTACGAGCAGTACTTC
CDR3aa: CASSLTGGDSYEQYF
d_gene: TRBD1
j_gene: TRBJ2-7
abundance: -
v_gene: TRBV7-3

CDR3nt: TGTGCCAGCAGAATAGCGGGAGAGGGCTACAATGAGCAGTTCTTC
CDR3aa: CASRIAGEGYNEQFF
d_gene: TRBD2
j_gene: TRBJ2-1
abundance: -
v_gene: TRBV27

CDR3nt: TGTGCCAGCAGCCTCCGGGGGATAGGCAATCAGCCCCAGCATTTT
CDR3aa: CASSLRGIGNQPQHF
d_gene: -
j_gene: TRBJ1-5
abundance: -
v_gene: TRBV9

CDR3nt: TGTGCCTGGAGTAGGCACGGAGTCCTCAATCAGCCCCAGCATTTT
CDR3aa: CAWSRHGVLNQPQHF
d_gene: -
j_gene: TRBJ1-5
abundance: -
v_gene: TRBV30

CDR3nt: TGTGCCAGCAGCTTAAGGTTCGGACAGGGGTCTGAGACCCAGTACTTC
CDR3aa: CASSLRFGQGSETQYF
d_gene: TRBD1
j_gene: TRBJ2-5
abundance: few
v_gene: TRBV11-2

CDR3nt: TGTGCCAGCAGCGTAGGCGGACTAGGCCCCTCCACAGATACGCAGTATTTT
CDR3aa: CASSVGGLGPSTDTQYF
d_gene: TRBD2
j_gene: TRBJ2-3
abundance: -
v_gene: TRBV9

CDR3nt: TGTGCCAGCAGCCGAACCCGGACAGGGGGCGAGCTGTTTTTT
CDR3aa: CASSRTRTGGELFF
d_gene: TRBD1
j_gene: TRBJ2-2
abundance: -
v_gene: TRBV27

CDR3nt: TGTGCCAGCAGCTTGGTACACGAAAAACTGTTTTTT
CDR3aa: CASSLVHEKLFF
d_gene: -
j_gene: TRBJ1-4
abundance: -
v_gene: TRBV7-8

CDR3nt: TGCGCCAGCAGCGCGACAGGGGGCTTTTCAGATACGCAGTATTTT
CDR3aa: CASSATGGFSDTQYF
d_gene: TRBD1
j_gene: TRBJ2-3
abundance: -
v_gene: TRBV5-1

CDR3nt: TGCGCCAGCAGCCAAGAGCACAGGGGGGACACTGAAGCTTTCTTT
CDR3aa: CASSQEHRGDTEAFF
d_gene: TRBD1
j_gene: TRBJ1-1
abundance: -
v_gene: TRBV4-3

CDR3nt: TGTGCCAGCAGCGCCCCAGGGACAGGGGTAACCGGGGAGCTGTTTTTT
CDR3aa: CASSAPGTGVTGELFF
d_gene: TRBD1
j_gene: TRBJ2-2
abundance: -
v_gene: TRBV9

CDR3nt: TGTGCCAGCAGCCAGTCCAGACTGGTAAATGAGCAGTTCTTC
CDR3aa: CASSQSRLVNEQFF
d_gene: -
j_gene: TRBJ2-1
abundance: once
v_gene: TRBV4-2

CDR3nt: TGTGCCAGCAGCTTAAATCTTGTCGGGAACACCGGGGAGCTGTTTTTT
CDR3aa: CASSLNLVGNTGELFF
d_gene: -
j_gene: TRBJ2-2
abundance: -
v_gene: TRBV7-3

CDR3nt: TGTGCCAGCAGAAGGGACAGCTCCTATAATTCACCCCTCCACTTT
CDR3aa: CASRRDSSYNSPLHF
d_gene: TRBD1
j_gene: TRBJ1-6
abundance: few
v_gene: TRBV7-2

CDR3nt: TGCGCCAGCAGCTTGGCCTCACAGGACACTGAAGCTTTCTTT
CDR3aa: CASSLASQDTEAFF
d_gene: -
j_gene: TRBJ1-1
abundance: -
v_gene: TRBV5-1

CDR3nt: TGTGCCAGTACCGGGGACTTCTATGGCTACACCTTC
CDR3aa: CASTGDFYGYTF
d_gene: -
j_gene: TRBJ1-2
abundance: few
v_gene: TRBV19

CDR3nt: TGCGCCAGCAGCACGGGACAGGGGTACACTGAAGCTTTCTTT
CDR3aa: CASSTGQGYTEAFF
d_gene: TRBD1
j_gene: TRBJ1-1
abundance: -
v_gene: TRBV5-1

CDR3nt: TGTGCCAGCAGCCAAGAAGAAAGAGGCGAGCAGTACTTC
CDR3aa: CASSQEERGEQYF
d_gene: -
j_gene: TRBJ2-7
abundance: -
v_gene: TRBV4-2

CDR3nt: TGTGCCAGCAGCCCGGACAGGGGGGTGGATACGCAGTATTTT
CDR3aa: CASSPDRGVDTQYF
d_gene: TRBD1
j_gene: TRBJ2-3
abundance: -
v_gene: TRBV7-2

CDR3nt: TGTGCCAGCACCGTTCAAGAGACCCAGTACTTC
CDR3aa: CASTVQETQYF
d_gene: -
j_gene: TRBJ2-5
abundance: -
v_gene: TRBV2